Listed here are 20 T cell receptor beta chains from one sample, sequenced in a study of beta chain features in type 1 diabetes. Of the isolated RNA, all was reverse transcribed, and so the sequenced material was expressed TCRB transcripts. Using immunoSEQ multiplex PCR, the repertoire was profiled, and TCRdb retains in-frame clones only, with some absent. This repertoire shows 620,000 or so clones, about 16% found once; its top ten account for around 0.1%. The sample comprised naive CD4+ T cells from blood. The receptor source for this set is a young man in good health.

The rearrangement uses TRBV5-1 and TRBJ2-5; 8 bases are a match to TRBD1. Trimming cost V 1 base and J 2 bases; bases outside gene matches: 4. CDR1 is SGHRS and CDR2 is YFSETQ in the germline V gene. CDR3 length: 15 residues. CDR3 sequence: CASSLFNRGQETQYF. In DNA form, the CDR3 reads TGCGCCAGCAGCTTGTTTAACAGGGGGCAAGAGACCCAGTACTTC.

This chain links TRBV14 with TRBJ2-1; 10 nucleotides align to TRBD2. CDR1 and CDR2 (germline): SGHDN, FVKESK. This CDR3 contains 18 residues. V gave up 1 base and J gave up 7 bases; unmatched junction bases: 13. The CDR3 reads CASSQGSSGSEKRNEQFF. For the CDR3, the DNA is TGTGCCAGCAGCCAAGGATCTAGCGGGAGTGAGAAGAGGAATGAGCAGTTCTTC.

CDR3 bases: TGTGCCAGCAGCTTGGACTTTTCGAACACCGGGGAGCTGTTTTTT. Protein sequence: CASSLDFSNTGELFF. The chain joins TRBV5-4 to TRBJ2-2; D is ambiguous. The CDR3 spans 15 residues. The V and J ends lost 0 bases and 0 bases respectively, with 6 bases between them. The germline V gene has CDR1 SGHNT and CDR2 YYREEE (reference sequence). The variable domain in full, with the rest retrieved from reference TRBV5-4 and TRBJ2-2, is ETGVTQSPTHLIKTRGQQVTLRCSSQSGHNTVSWYQQALGQGPQFIFQYYREEENGRGNFPPRFSGLQFPNYSSELNVNALELDDSALYLCASSLDFSNTGELFFGEGSRLTVL.

The sample holds a few counts of this clone. V is TRBV4-3 and J is TRBJ1-3; TRBD1 agrees at 7 bases. After removal of 5 bases from V and 0 bases from J, the junction contained 10 bases not matched to a gene. Germline assignment: CDR1 LGHNA and CDR2 YSLEER. This CDR3 has 17 amino acids. The CDR3 DNA follows: TGCGCCAGCAGCAGACAGGGTGTGGGGATCTCTGGAAACACCATATATTTT. Translation gives CASSRQGVGISGNTIYF.

The J gene is TRBJ1-1, the V gene TRBV9; maybe TRBD1 (5 bases). This CDR3 has 14 residues. The ends were cut back, 2 bases at V and 3 bases at J, with 11 bases in the middle. The germline V gene has CDR1 SGDLS and CDR2 YYNGEE. CDR3 sequence: CASSVRSGDTEAFF. In DNA form, the CDR3 reads TGTGCCAGCAGCGTTCGTTCGGGGGACACTGAAGCTTTCTTT.

The chain recombines TRBV4-1 with TRBJ2-6; D possibly corresponds to TRBD1 (5 bases). Trimming took 0 bases from V and 0 from J, leaving 18 bases between them. The CDR3 covers 20 residues. The germline V gene has CDR1 MGHRA and CDR2 YSYEKL. CDR3 sequence: CASSQEGRGQVSSGANVLTF. CDR3 in DNA: TGCGCCAGCAGCCAAGAGGGGCGTGGGCAGGTCAGCTCTGGGGCCAACGTCCTGACTTTC.

The rearrangement joins TRBV7-9 to TRBJ1-6, with 7 bases that match TRBD1. CDR1 and CDR2 (germline): SEHNR, FQNEAQ (reference sequence). The CDR3 is made up of 16 amino acids. V trimming: 1 base; J trimming: 4 bases; junction bases outside the gene matches: 4. The CDR3 reads CASSLVQGVYNSPLHF. The CDR3 DNA sequence: TGTGCCAGCAGCTTAGTTCAGGGGGTATATAATTCACCCCTCCACTTT.

This rearrangement joins TRBV11-2 to TRBJ2-6; 9 nucleotides match TRBD1. The CDR3 runs 19 residues. Germline CDR1 and CDR2: SGHAT and FQNNGV. Unmatched junction bases numbered 10, after V lost 4 bases and J lost 0 bases. This chain's CDR3 is CASSSFRDRVPSGANVLTF. The CDR3 DNA reads TGTGCCAGCAGCTCATTCCGGGACAGGGTCCCCTCTGGGGCCAACGTCCTGACTTTC.

There are a few counts of this clone. The V and J genes are TRBV11-3 and TRBJ2-7, with 7 positions matching TRBD1. Germline assignment: CDR1 SGHNT and CDR2 YENEEA. There are 14 residues in the CDR3. V trimming: 6 bases; J trimming: 4 bases; junction bases outside the gene matches: 9. CDR3 loop: CASSTPDRPYEQYF. The DNA of the CDR3 is TGTGCCAGCAGTACTCCGGACAGGCCATACGAGCAGTACTTC.

This chain connects TRBV29-1 to TRBJ2-2; D gene ambiguous. Germline V gives CDR1 SQVTM, CDR2 ANQGSEA. This CDR3 spans 13 amino acids. The V and J ends lost 6 bases and 2 bases respectively, with 10 bases between them. The CDR3 protein is CSVDGLNTGELFF. The CDR3 DNA reads as TGCAGCGTGGACGGGCTCAACACCGGGGAGCTGTTTTTT.

The V call is TRBV5-6, the J call TRBJ2-7; 12 bases are shared with TRBD2. From germline, CDR1 is SGHDT and CDR2 YYEEEE. The trim removed 1 base at V and 4 bases at J, leaving 9 bases unmatched. The CDR3 is 17 amino acids. Here the CDR3 reads CASSLSTSGSIVYEQYF. The CDR3 bases are TGTGCCAGCAGCTTGTCGACTAGCGGGAGTATAGTATACGAGCAGTACTTC. The full variable domain, rest sourced from reference TRBV5-6 and TRBJ2-7, is DAGVTQSPTHLIKTRGQQVTLRCSPKSGHDTVSWYQQALGQGPQFIFQYYEEEERQRGNFPDRFSGHQFPNYSSELNVNALLLGDSALYLCASSLSTSGSIVYEQYFGPGTRLTVT.

V is TRBV6-1 and J is TRBJ2-2, with TRBD2 matching over 9 bases. This CDR3 is built from 15 residues. Germline trimming cut 6 bases from V and 1 base from J; bases unmatched to any gene: 3. Germline CDR1 MNHNS, CDR2 SASEGT. CDR3 DNA sequence: TGTGCCAGCAGGTCACTAGCGGGGAACACCGGGGAGCTGTTTTTT. It codes for CASRSLAGNTGELFF.

The chain uses TRBV7-2 and TRBJ1-5; D remains ambiguous. Per germline, CDR1 SGHTA and CDR2 FQGNSA. V was trimmed by 5 bases and J by 5 bases, leaving 10 bases between them. The CDR3 length is 13 residues. CDR3: CASSPSIDQPQHF. CDR3 bases: TGTGCCAGCAGCCCATCTATAGATCAGCCCCAGCATTTT.

V and J are TRBV7-2 and TRBJ2-5; D unresolved. CDR3 length: 14 residues. Germline CDR1 is SGHTA and CDR2 is FQGNSA. The V end was cut by 1 base, the J end by 2 bases, with 8 bases between. The CDR3 loop reads CASSLVSGQETQYF. In DNA, the CDR3 is TGTGCCAGCAGCTTAGTTTCAGGACAAGAGACCCAGTACTTC.

This chain connects TRBV9 to TRBJ1-2, with 9 bases fitting TRBD1. The CDR3 covers 14 residues. Germline CDR1 reads SGDLS; CDR2 reads YYNGEE. Trimming removed 4 bases from V and 6 bases from J; junction bases left unmatched: 7. CDR3 residues: CASSWGQGGDGYTF. CDR3 DNA sequence: TGTGCCAGCAGCTGGGGACAGGGTGGGGATGGCTACACCTTC. Combining the CDR3 with reference TRBV9 and TRBJ1-2 gives the whole variable domain DSGVTQTPKHLITATGQRVTLRCSPRSGDLSVYWYQQSLDQGLQFLIQYYNGEERAKGNILERFSAQQFPDLHSELNLSSLELGDSALYFCASSWGQGGDGYTFGSGTRLTVV.

The chain links TRBV18 to TRBJ1-6; D not resolved. This CDR3 contains 16 residues. The germline V gene encodes CDR1 KGHSH and CDR2 LQKENI. Trimming shortened V by 1 base and J by 5 bases, and 12 bases separated the two germline ends. The CDR3 is CASSPQGRLDNSPLHF. The CDR3 bases are TGTGCCAGCTCACCACAGGGCAGGCTGGATAATTCACCCCTCCACTTT.

V gene TRBV5-1 combines with J gene TRBJ1-4; no clear D. V lost 4 bases to trimming and J lost 7 bases, with 8 bases between them. Germline V gene sequence: CDR1 SGHRS, CDR2 YFSETQ. The CDR3 totals 12 residues. CDR3 loop: CASSPGPEKLFF. In DNA form, the CDR3 reads TGCGCCAGCAGCCCTGGGCCTGAAAAACTGTTTTTT.

V and J are TRBV4-2 and TRBJ1-5; D might be TRBD1 (6 bases). The V and J ends lost 3 bases and 3 bases respectively, with 12 bases between them. Per the germline V gene, CDR1 is LGHNA and CDR2 is YNFKEQ. The CDR3 extends over 15 amino acids. The CDR3 protein is CASSQHTGLNQPQHF. The CDR3 DNA reads TGTGCCAGCAGCCAGCATACAGGGCTCAATCAGCCCCAGCATTTT.

This clone was counted only a few times. CDR3 bases: TGCGCCAGCAGAAGGACCGGCGGGGAGCTGTTTTTT. The encoded protein is CASRRTGGELFF. The chain has TRBV5-1 and TRBJ2-2; D unresolved. The CDR3 is 12 amino acids. The V end lost 5 bases, the J end lost 7 bases, and 9 bases lay between the germline ends. CDR1 is SGHRS and CDR2 is YFSETQ in the germline V gene.

This clone was detected a few times. V gene TRBV11-2 combines with J gene TRBJ2-1, with 7 bases lining up with TRBD2. J lost 1 base, V lost 4 bases, and 13 bases had no gene match. CDR3 size: 18 residues. CDR1 is SGHAT, CDR2 FQNNGV, per germline. CDR3 DNA sequence: TGTGCCAGCAGCTCCAAACCTAGCAACGGGAGGTCCTACAATGAGCAGTTCTTC. Amino acids: CASSSKPSNGRSYNEQFF. The whole variable domain, filled in from reference TRBV11-2 and TRBJ2-1, reads EAGVAQSPRYKIIEKRQSVAFWCNPISGHATLYWYQQILGQGPKLLIQFQNNGVVDDSQLPKDRFSAERLKGVDSTLKIQPAKLEDSAVYLCASSSKPSNGRSYNEQFFGPGTRLTVL.